These 18 T cell receptor beta chains originate from one sample sequenced in a study of response to subunit inactivated influenza vaccine. From the RT-PCR reads, TCRdb called clonotypes with MiXCR, one entry per CDR3 protein. The sample lists about 780,000 distinct CDR3 sequences, under 20% occurring once. This specimen consisted of PBMCs from blood, obtained approximately 5 days after vaccination. The receptors derive from a man aged 45-65 years who received an inactivated influenza vaccine.

This clonotype was observed a handful of times. The chain employs TRBV20-1 and TRBJ1-1; no reliable D call. Germline CDR1 is DFQATT and CDR2 is SNEGSKA (reference sequence). Between the trimmed V and J ends, which lost 1 base and 1 base, there was a span of 13 bases. This CDR3 region has 15 residues. CDR3 sequence reads: CSARAIRQTNTEAFF. The CDR3 DNA follows: TGCAGTGCTAGAGCGATACGGCAAACGAACACTGAAGCTTTCTTT.

The genes are TRBV5-1 and TRBJ2-7; a possible D gene is TRBD2 (6 bases). V lost 4 bases and J lost 0, with 20 bases in between. Germline V CDR1 and CDR2: SGHRS, YFSETQ. The CDR3 is made up of 17 amino acids. CDR3 coding DNA: TGCGCCAGCAGCGTGAGGGACTCCAGCTACTCCTCCTACGAGCAGTACTTC. This sequence encodes CASSVRDSSYSSYEQYF. Together with reference TRBV5-1 and TRBJ2-7, the CDR3 gives the full variable domain: KAGVTQTPRYLIKTRGQQVTLSCSPISGHRSVSWYQQTPGQGLQFLFEYFSETQRNKGNFPGRFSGRQFSNSRSEMNVSTLELGDSALYLCASSVRDSSYSSYEQYFGPGTRLTVT.

The table lists this clonotype with a few counts. This sequence joins TRBV6-2 or TRBV6-3 and TRBJ1-5, with 7 bases aligning to TRBD1. Germline lookup yields CDR1 MNHEY and CDR2 SVGEGT. This CDR3 has 14 residues. Unmatched junction bases numbered 8, after V lost 6 bases and J lost 6 bases. This CDR3 reads CASSTDRDSQPQHF. CDR3 sequence (DNA): TGTGCCAGCAGCACCGACAGGGATTCTCAGCCCCAGCATTTT.

The genes are TRBV4-2 and TRBJ2-7, with D perhaps TRBD1 or TRBD2 (5 bases each). The CDR3 has 14 residues. CDR1 is LGHNA, CDR2 YNFKEQ, per germline. The ends were cut back, 0 bases at V and 2 bases at J, with 8 bases in the middle. For the CDR3, the DNA is TGTGCCAGCAGCCAAGATCTGGGACCCTACGAGCAGTACTTC. Its translation: CASSQDLGPYEQYF.

About this clonotype itself: The junction differs from germline at one of its ends, possibly a read error. The chain couples TRBV20-1 to TRBJ2-3; 12 nucleotides match TRBD2. The CDR3 is made up of 16 amino acids. Germline V gene sequence: CDR1 DFQATT, CDR2 SNEGSKA (reference sequence). The CDR3 coding sequence is TGCTGTGCTAGGTTACTAGCGGGAGGAGGAACAGATACGCAGTATTTT. Amino acids: CCARLLAGGGTDTQYF.

This clonotype was counted at least ten times. The CDR3: CASSLAPGQGAITEAFF. The CDR3 nucleotides read TGTGCCAGCAGCTTGGCCCCGGGACAGGGGGCGATCACTGAAGCTTTCTTT. This rearrangement joins TRBV5-5 to TRBJ1-1; 12 positions agree with TRBD1. The trim removed 0 bases at V and 4 bases at J, leaving 7 bases unmatched. The CDR3 is made up of 17 amino acids. The V gene's germline CDR1 is SGHKS and CDR2 YYEKEE (reference sequence).

This clonotype turned up a few times. The gene calls are TRBV5-1 and TRBJ1-2, with 9 bases lining up with TRBD1. CDR3 size: 14 residues. V was clipped by 4 bases and J by 4 bases; unmatched bases: 5. CDR1 and CDR2 from the germline V gene are SGHRS and YFSETQ. CDR3 nucleotide sequence: TGCGCCAGCAGCGGGGACAGGGTTTCCTATGGCTACACCTTC. Protein: CASSGDRVSYGYTF.

The chain couples TRBV4-2 to TRBJ2-7, with D possibly being TRBD1 (6 bases). CDR1 and CDR2 (germline): LGHNA, YNFKEQ. The CDR3 extends over 17 amino acids. V shed 1 base and J shed 0 bases, with 16 bases lying between them. CDR3: CASSQVAGVQGSYEQYF. The CDR3 coding sequence is TGTGCCAGCAGCCAAGTGGCAGGGGTGCAGGGCTCCTACGAGCAGTACTTC.

V usage is TRBV2 and J usage is TRBJ1-3; tentatively, D is TRBD1 (5 bases). This CDR3 spans 12 amino acids. Trimming took off 4 bases at V and 8 bases at J, with 9 bases between the two ends. Germline V gives CDR1 SNHLY, CDR2 FYNNEI. The CDR3 DNA sequence: TGTGCCAGCAGTGTTGGGACGGACACCATATATTTT. It specifies CASSVGTDTIYF.

This clonotype was counted between two and nine times. The chain joins TRBV16 to TRBJ2-2; D call uncertain. The CDR3 runs 13 residues. V dropped 0 bases and J dropped 4 bases, with 3 bases sitting between them. The V gene's germline CDR1 is KGHSY and CDR2 FQNENV. The CDR3 sequence is CASSQSSTGELFF. As DNA, the CDR3 is TGTGCCAGCAGCCAATCGAGCACCGGGGAGCTGTTTTTT. Combining the CDR3 with reference TRBV16 and TRBJ2-2 gives the whole variable domain GEEVAQTPKHLVRGEGQKAKLYCAPIKGHSYVFWYQQVLKNEFKFLISFQNENVFDETGMPKERFSAKCLPNSPCSLEIQATKLEDSAVYFCASSQSSTGELFFGEGSRLTVL.

This clonotype has just a few counts. J is TRBJ2-1 and V is TRBV4-2, with TRBD2 matching 7 bases. V dropped 0 bases and J dropped 12; count of bases not matched to a gene: 5. The germline V gene encodes CDR1 LGHNA and CDR2 YNFKEQ. The CDR3 length is 13 residues. CDR3 DNA: TGTGCCAGCAGCCAAGAAAGACGGGAGGTGCAGTTCTTC. Residues: CASSQERREVQFF.

The chain has TRBV7-2 and TRBJ1-5; D is uncertain. Germline V gives CDR1 SGHTA, CDR2 FQGNSA. This CDR3 is built from 14 residues. The ends were cut back, 6 bases at V and 1 base at J, with 10 bases in the middle. The CDR3 spells CASSMARSNQPQHF. The CDR3 DNA reads TGTGCCAGCAGTATGGCGCGCAGCAATCAGCCCCAGCATTTT.

This sequence joins TRBV28 and TRBJ2-2, with D possibly being TRBD1 or TRBD2 (6 bases each). The CDR3 has 16 amino acids. Per the germline V gene, CDR1 is MDHEN and CDR2 is SYDVKM. The V and J ends lost 6 bases and 1 base respectively, with 15 bases between them. For the CDR3, the DNA is TGTGCCAGCAGCCTGGGGGGCCTTTGGAACACCGGGGAGCTGTTTTTT. Translation gives CASSLGGLWNTGELFF.

This clonotype was observed many times. V and J are TRBV29-1 and TRBJ2-1, with a weak D call TRBD2 (5 bases). V was trimmed by 4 bases and J by 6 bases, leaving 10 bases between them. This CDR3 is built from 12 residues. Germline CDR1 SQVTM, CDR2 ANQGSEA. The CDR3 region has the DNA TGCAGCGTTGTTGGGGAGATCAATGAGCAGTTCTTC. Translation gives CSVVGEINEQFF.

The genes are TRBV6-5 and TRBJ2-1; 10 bases fit TRBD2. The CDR3 loop spans 17 amino acids. CDR1 MNHEY and CDR2 SVGAGI come from the germline V gene. The trim removed 0 bases at V and 4 bases at J, leaving 6 bases unmatched. CDR3 protein: CASSYSIRLAGYNEQFF. The CDR3, as DNA: TGTGCCAGCAGTTACTCGATAAGACTAGCGGGTTACAATGAGCAGTTCTTC.

This chain uses TRBV11-2 with TRBJ2-1; no definite D call. V gave up 0 bases and J gave up 4 bases, with 7 bases separating them. CDR3 length: 14 residues. The germline gives CDR1 SGHAT, CDR2 FQNNGV. In nucleotides, the CDR3 is TGTGCCAGCAGCTTAGATATGGGATACAATGAGCAGTTCTTC. Encoded protein: CASSLDMGYNEQFF.

The rearrangement joins TRBV7-2 to TRBJ2-1, with D maybe TRBD2 (6 bases). The germline gives CDR1 SGHTA, CDR2 FQGNSA. The V end lost 5 bases, the J end lost 4 bases, and 15 bases lay between the germline ends. This CDR3 comprises 15 residues. CDR3 amino acids: CASSPLRGVYNEQFF. The CDR3 region has the DNA TGTGCCAGCAGCCCCCTCCGCGGGGTATACAATGAGCAGTTCTTC.

The V and J genes are TRBV20-1 and TRBJ1-4, with 7 bases lining up with TRBD1. J lost 0 bases, V lost 0 bases, and 4 bases had no gene match. CDR1 and CDR2 (germline): DFQATT, SNEGSKA (reference sequence). This CDR3 contains 16 residues. The CDR3 loop reads CSARDWQGATNEKLFF. The CDR3 DNA follows: TGCAGTGCTAGAGATTGGCAGGGGGCAACTAATGAAAAACTGTTTTTT.